The 8 T cell receptor beta chains below were found in one sample sequenced in a study of CD8 T cells in ankylosing spondylitis. Antigen specificity for these receptors is unknown. Study outcomes and limitations: One TCR beta motif, made up of seven to nine highly homologous variants, appeared characteristic of ankylosing spondylitis blood.

Using its own MiXCR run on the 5' RACE reads, TCRdb lists one record per CDR3 protein. The sample lists hundreds of thousands of distinct CDR3 sequences; around 17% were seen once. Input material: blood, either unsorted or a sorted T cell fraction (not recorded which). These receptors were taken from a male donor with ankylosing spondylitis.

The chain has TRBV12-3 or TRBV12-4 and TRBJ2-1; D tentatively fits TRBD1 or TRBD2 (5 bases each). This CDR3 region has 16 residues. V was cut by 3 bases and J by 7 bases, with 19 bases left in between. Written as DNA, the CDR3 is TGTGCCAGCAGTTTTCATCCTGGTCTCGGGGCAAATGAGCAGTTCTTC. Translating it yields CASSFHPGLGANEQFF.

This clonotype has just a few counts. The chain joins TRBV29-1 to TRBJ2-7; tentatively, D is TRBD1 or TRBD2 (5 bases each). CDR1 is SQVTM and CDR2 is ANQGSEA in the germline V gene. The CDR3 is 14 amino acids. Between the trimmed V and J ends, which lost 0 bases and 4 bases, there was a span of 13 bases. The CDR3 DNA follows: TGCAGCGTTGAAGATCCTGGGGGTCGGTACGAGCAGTACTTC. Encoded protein: CSVEDPGGRYEQYF.

This clonotype was counted many times. The rearrangement joins TRBV15 to TRBJ2-5; 11 nucleotides match TRBD2. V was pared by 4 bases and J by 3 bases, with 4 bases of the junction left unmatched. The CDR3 runs 15 residues. Germline loops: CDR1 LNHNV, CDR2 YYDKDF (reference sequence). The DNA for the CDR3 is TGTGCCACCAGCACCCTACTAGCGGGAGAAGAGACCCAGTACTTC. It translates to CATSTLLAGEETQYF.

V and J are TRBV7-9 and TRBJ2-4; D is unresolved. CDR3 length: 14 amino acids. Trimming took off 3 bases at V and 0 bases at J, with 6 bases between the two ends. Germline CDR1 SEHNR, CDR2 FQNEAQ (reference sequence). The DNA for the CDR3 is TGTGCCAGCAGCTTCCTGGAAGCCAAAAACATTCAGTACTTC. This sequence encodes CASSFLEAKNIQYF.

The chain couples TRBV20-1 to TRBJ2-7; D may be TRBD2 (6 bases). V dropped 3 bases and J dropped 6 bases, with 15 bases sitting between them. Germline V CDR1 and CDR2: DFQATT, SNEGSKA (reference sequence). The CDR3 loop spans 13 amino acids. The CDR3 spells CSASKSGAPEQYF. In DNA form, the CDR3 reads TGCAGTGCTAGTAAATCGGGAGCGCCCGAGCAGTACTTC.

The chain employs TRBV25-1 and TRBJ2-7; a possible D gene is TRBD1 (6 bases). The V end was cut by 7 bases, the J end by 5 bases, with 12 bases between. Germline loops: CDR1 MGHDK, CDR2 SYGVNS. The CDR3 loop spans 12 amino acids. In nucleotides, the CDR3 is TGTGCCAGCAACCGGACAGTCGACGAGCAGTACTTC. This translates into CASNRTVDEQYF.

The V and J genes are TRBV11-2 and TRBJ2-7; 8 bases line up with TRBD2. There are 15 residues in the CDR3. The junction had 6 bases not matched to a gene; V was cut back by 3 bases and J by 2 bases. The germline gives CDR1 SGHAT, CDR2 FQNNGV. This CDR3 is CASSFGTGGPYEQYF. CDR3 nucleotide sequence: TGTGCCAGCAGCTTTGGAACGGGAGGGCCCTACGAGCAGTACTTC.

The gene calls are TRBV12-3 or TRBV12-4 and TRBJ1-5, with 8 bases aligning to TRBD1. Losses at the gene ends were 6 bases for V and 1 base for J; bases not matched to a gene: 11. This CDR3 has 17 residues. CDR3: CASSQDRDAQSNQPQHF. In DNA, the CDR3 is TGTGCCAGCAGCCAGGACAGGGATGCGCAAAGCAATCAGCCCCAGCATTTT.